Shown below are 27 T cell receptor beta chains from a single sample sequenced in a study of cytomegalovirus exposure and HLA in healthy donors. 13 Jbeta primers and 60 Vbeta primers were used for the PCR. Assay used: immunoSEQ multiplex PCR; TCRdb lists only in-frame clones, some missing. The repertoire consists of about 110,000 clones, with over 60% occurring once and the leading ten covering less than 3%. The sequenced sample consisted of PBMCs. The origin of the receptors is a woman aged 60-75 years in good health and CMV-seropositive.

V and J are TRBV29-1 and TRBJ2-1, with a possible D match to TRBD2 (6 bases). The germline V gene has CDR1 SQVTM and CDR2 ANQGSEA. CDR3 length: 15 amino acids. Trimming took off 7 bases at V and 0 bases at J, with 16 bases between the two ends. Here the CDR3 DNA reads TGCAGCGCCGGTAGCGGAGATAGCTCCTACAATGAGCAGTTCTTC. This translates into CSAGSGDSSYNEQFF.

As for this clone: One junction end does not reproduce the germline sequence, and a read error may be involved. The chain carries TRBV7-9 and TRBJ1-1; D might be TRBD1 (5 bases). The germline V gene encodes CDR1 SEHNR and CDR2 FQNEAQ (reference sequence). This CDR3 spans 12 amino acids. CDR3 coding DNA: TGTTCCAGCAGCTTGGTTGACAGACTGGCATTCTTT. Protein product: CSSSLVDRLAFF.

The chain is built from TRBV2 and TRBJ2-7, with D perhaps matching TRBD2 (6 bases). V shed 8 bases and J shed 0 bases, with 14 bases lying between them. The germline CDR1 and CDR2 sequences are SNHLY and FYNNEI. This CDR3 comprises 14 residues. This CDR3 reads CASRGTFSSYEQYF. In DNA, the CDR3 is TGTGCCAGCCGTGGGACTTTTTCCTCCTACGAGCAGTACTTC.

The gene calls are TRBV6-5 and TRBJ2-1; D may be TRBD2 (5 bases). Germline CDR1 is MNHEY and CDR2 is SVGAGI. CDR3 size: 12 residues. Trimming took 5 bases from V and 5 from J, leaving 7 bases between them. The CDR3 bases are TGTGCCAGCAGTGAGGGAAACAATGAGCAGTTCTTC. Translation: CASSEGNNEQFF.

Turning to this clone: An end of the junction differs from the germline gene, which may be a read error. The chain recombines TRBV7-9 with TRBJ2-1; 10 positions agree with TRBD2. There are 15 residues in the CDR3. Germline V lookup: CDR1 SEHNR, CDR2 FQNEAQ (reference sequence). CDR3 in DNA: TGTTCCAGCAGCCCAAGACTAGCGGGCTACAATGAGCAGTTCTTC. Encoded protein: CSSSPRLAGYNEQFF.

The genes are TRBV7-3 and TRBJ2-1, with TRBD2 matching over 9 bases. The CDR3 is 15 residues long. Trimming cost V 2 bases and J 3 bases; bases outside gene matches: 2. Germline V lookup: CDR1 SGHTA, CDR2 FQGTGA. CDR3 region: CASSLLAGSYNEQFF. The CDR3 bases are TGTGCCAGCAGCTTACTAGCGGGAAGCTACAATGAGCAGTTCTTC.

A few counts support this clone. The chain employs TRBV6-5 and TRBJ2-1, with 7 nucleotides matching TRBD2. Germline CDR1 MNHEY, CDR2 SVGAGI. The V segment lost 8 bases and the J segment 0 bases; nucleotides outside the gene matches: 1. CDR3 length: 13 amino acids. CDR3 bases: TGTGCCAGCGGCGGGGGCTCCTACAATGAGCAGTTCTTC. This encodes CASGGGSYNEQFF.

Points on this clone: It differs at one base from a far larger clone, so likely a read error. This chain joins TRBV7-9 and TRBJ2-7; TRBD2 matches 7 bases. Germline-derived CDR1 and CDR2 are SEHNR and FQNEAQ (reference sequence). This CDR3 is 14 amino acids long. The CDR3 DNA follows: TGTTCCAGCAGCTTAGGCGGGAGTCTCTACGAGCAGTACTTC. Protein: CSSSLGGSLYEQYF.

The V and J genes are TRBV19 and TRBJ2-3; D perhaps matches TRBD1 (6 bases). The CDR3 is 19 amino acids. V was trimmed by 4 bases and J by 2 bases, leaving 25 bases between them. In germline, CDR1 is LNHDA, CDR2 SQIVND (reference sequence). For the CDR3, the DNA is TGTGCCAGTAGTAGGGGGCTTCTGTATGTAACGACCGACACAGATACGCAGTATTTT. Its protein product is CASSRGLLYVTTDTDTQYF.

This sequence joins TRBV4-2 and TRBJ2-1; 7 positions agree with TRBD2. In germline, CDR1 is LGHNA, CDR2 YNFKEQ. The CDR3 runs to 16 residues. V was pared by 4 bases and J by 4 bases, with 10 bases of the junction left unmatched. Here the CDR3 reads CASSRTSGGSYNEQFF. Here the CDR3 DNA reads TGTGCCAGCAGCCGCACATCAGGCGGGAGTTACAATGAGCAGTTCTTC.

The chain combines TRBV6-4 with TRBJ2-3, with TRBD2 matching 8 bases. Unmatched junction bases numbered 11, after V lost 4 bases and J lost 2 bases. Germline V CDR1 and CDR2: MRHNA, SNTAGT. This CDR3 is 17 amino acids long. The CDR3 loop is CASSGTPSGSTTDTQYF. The CDR3 region has the DNA TGTGCCAGCAGTGGTACCCCAAGCGGGAGTACCACAGATACGCAGTATTTT.

The gene calls are TRBV5-4 and TRBJ2-2; D remains ambiguous. Trimming took off 1 base at V and 1 base at J, with 5 bases between the two ends. This CDR3 has 14 residues. Germline CDR1 and CDR2: SGHNT and YYREEE (reference sequence). The CDR3 region has the DNA TGTGCCAGCAGCTTGCCAAAGAACACCGGGGAGCTGTTTTTT. It specifies CASSLPKNTGELFF. The variable domain in full, completed from reference TRBV5-4 and TRBJ2-2, reads ETGVTQSPTHLIKTRGQQVTLRCSSQSGHNTVSWYQQALGQGPQFIFQYYREEENGRGNFPPRFSGLQFPNYSSELNVNALELDDSALYLCASSLPKNTGELFFGEGSRLTVL.

Remarks on this clone: One end of the junction varies from germline; a read error may be responsible. Other DNA sequences from this sample encode an identical CDR3 as well. J is TRBJ2-7 and V is TRBV2; 7 nucleotides align to TRBD2. In germline, CDR1 is SNHLY, CDR2 FYNNEI. This CDR3 region has 15 residues. The CDR3 DNA follows: TGTGCCAGCAGTGATACTAGCGAACTTTCCTACGAGCAATACTTC. Translation gives CASSDTSELSYEQYF.

The V gene is TRBV5-4, the J gene TRBJ2-1; 9 nucleotides line up with TRBD1. Germline CDR1 is SGHNT and CDR2 is YYREEE (reference sequence). The trim removed 3 bases at V and 8 bases at J, leaving 9 bases unmatched. The CDR3 loop spans 15 amino acids. In DNA form, the CDR3 reads TGTGCCAGCAGCTCGGGACAGGGAAGGAGGGATGAGCAGTTCTTC. Residues: CASSSGQGRRDEQFF.

The rearrangement links TRBV6-1 to TRBJ1-1; D gene unclear. Looked up from germline, CDR1 is MNHNS and CDR2 is SASEGT. This CDR3 spans 13 amino acids. Trimming removed 3 bases from V and 3 bases from J, with 8 bases in between. The CDR3 loop reads CASSEEHYTEAFF. CDR3 sequence (DNA): TGTGCCAGCAGTGAGGAGCATTACACTGAAGCTTTCTTT.

The chain links TRBV28 to TRBJ2-3; 8 bases are a match to TRBD2. With V trimmed by 2 bases and J by 7 bases, 17 bases remained unmatched. Germline CDR1 and CDR2: MDHEN and SYDVKM. The CDR3 length is 18 residues. CDR3 region: CASSLSPGLGSLDNTQYF. CDR3 coding DNA: TGTGCCAGCAGTTTAAGCCCGGGACTAGGCTCCTTAGATAATACGCAGTATTTT.

V usage is TRBV11-1 and J usage is TRBJ2-7, with D unresolved. The germline V and J ends were trimmed by 4 bases and 7 bases, with 17 bases remaining between them. Germline CDR1 SGHAT, CDR2 FQDESV (reference sequence). This CDR3 contains 14 residues. CDR3 residues: CASSSDSAVSEQYF. The CDR3 DNA reads TGTGCCAGCAGCTCCGACTCGGCAGTTTCGGAGCAGTACTTC.

The rearrangement joins TRBV29-1 to TRBJ2-1; possible D gene TRBD1, 5 bases. The ends were cut back, 1 base at V and 2 bases at J, with 21 bases in the middle. The CDR3 consists of 18 residues. The germline V gene encodes CDR1 SQVTM and CDR2 ANQGSEA. In DNA, the CDR3 is TGCAGCGTTGAAGGGGCCCTCGACAGCTACCTTCCCTACAATGAGCAGTTCTTC. Encoded protein: CSVEGALDSYLPYNEQFF.

The chain recombines TRBV28 with TRBJ1-2; the D is unclear. Trimming took off 1 base at V and 5 bases at J, with 11 bases between the two ends. This CDR3 is 14 amino acids long. Germline V lookup: CDR1 MDHEN, CDR2 SYDVKM. CDR3 protein: CASSLYEVTYGYTF. The CDR3 DNA sequence: TGTGCCAGCAGTTTATACGAGGTGACTTATGGCTACACCTTC.

This clone has a handful of counts. The chain carries TRBV10-3 and TRBJ2-1; TRBD2 matches 7 bases. The V gene end was trimmed by 2 bases and the J gene end by 9 bases; junction bases not matched to a gene: 10. Germline V gene sequence: CDR1 ENHRY, CDR2 SYGVKD. The CDR3 covers 15 residues. The CDR3 bases are TGTGCCATCAGTGAGAGGGCGGGAGAGAGAGGTGAGCAGTTCTTC. Amino acids: CAISERAGERGEQFF.

The J gene is TRBJ1-1, the V gene TRBV28; D possibly corresponds to TRBD1 (5 bases). The CDR3 contains 12 residues. Trimming stripped 3 bases from V and 10 bases from J, with 12 bases between. CDR1 MDHEN and CDR2 SYDVKM come from the germline V gene. The chain's CDR3 is CASSLGQERAFF. The CDR3 DNA sequence: TGTGCCAGCAGTTTGGGGCAGGAGCGAGCTTTCTTT. The complete variable domain, with remaining parts taken from reference TRBV28 and TRBJ1-1, reads DVKVTQSSRYLVKRTGEKVFLECVQDMDHENMFWYRQDPGLGLRLIYFSYDVKMKEKGDIPEGYSVSREKKERFSLILESASTNQTSMYLCASSLGQERAFFGQGTRLTVV.

The chain employs TRBV12-1 and TRBJ2-7; TRBD2, the table's D call, lacks a check against the DNA. TRBV12-1 is designated a pseudogene. CDR3 length: 14 residues. The DNA of the CDR3 is TGTGCCAGCAGCCCTGCTCGCGGGGCTTACGAGCAGTACTTC. Amino acid sequence: CASSPARGAYEQYF.

The chain links TRBV9 to TRBJ2-7, with 7 bases lining up with TRBD1. CDR1 SGDLS and CDR2 YYNGEE come from the germline V gene. The V and J ends lost 2 bases and 0 bases, in that order; junction bases with no gene match: 5. The CDR3 has 15 amino acids. Here the CDR3 DNA reads TGTGCCAGCAGCGTCGGGACAGCTTACTCCTACGAGCAGTACTTC. Its protein product is CASSVGTAYSYEQYF.

The chain uses TRBV2 and TRBJ2-3; D might be TRBD1 (5 bases). The germline V gene encodes CDR1 SNHLY and CDR2 FYNNEI. V was shortened by 6 bases and J by 5 bases, with 6 bases between the two germline ends. The CDR3 has 11 residues. Written as DNA, the CDR3 is TGTGCCAGCAGAGACAGAGATACGCAGTATTTT. It encodes CASRDRDTQYF.

This clone was counted at least ten times. The J gene is TRBJ2-3, the V gene TRBV2, with TRBD2 identical over 11 bases. This CDR3 contains 15 residues. From germline, CDR1 is SNHLY and CDR2 FYNNEI. J was trimmed by 6 bases and V by 7 bases; bases with no gene match: 9. The CDR3 region is CASTLTSGIQDTQYF. CDR3 DNA sequence: TGTGCCAGCACCCTGACTAGCGGGATCCAGGATACGCAGTATTTT.

The chain employs TRBV13 and TRBJ2-5; D is perhaps TRBD2 (6 bases). From germline, CDR1 is PRHDT and CDR2 FYEKMQ (reference sequence). This CDR3 contains 15 residues. Trimming left V 6 bases short and J 2 bases short, with 16 bases between. The CDR3 protein is CASRQIADPQETQYF. The CDR3 DNA reads as TGTGCCAGCAGGCAAATAGCGGACCCGCAAGAGACCCAGTACTTC.

CDR3 sequence reads: CASMSGRITEAFF. CDR3 coding DNA: TGCGCCAGCATGTCGGGGAGAATTACTGAAGCTTTCTTT. V and J are TRBV5-1 and TRBJ1-1, with no clear D. Germline V gene lookup returns CDR1 SGHRS and CDR2 YFSETQ. Trimming took 6 bases from V and 5 from J, leaving 14 bases between them. This CDR3 region has 13 residues.